This T cell receptor (beta chain) was recorded in a study of cytomegalovirus exposure and HLA in healthy donors. Whole-study context: The approximately 120 validation repertoires, a later analysis reported, used the same platform as the approximately 650 first-cohort repertoires. Study-wide results and limits: Specific recognition of CMV antigens was confirmed in vitro for three chains (all CMV-associated). The study recorded more than 150 TCR beta chains that were cytomegalovirus-associated. According to a subsequent analysis, TCR clusters from the first cohort were inclined to appear together in the 120 validation repertoires.

A note on this clone: Antigen specificity is unknown.

The protocol was immunoSEQ multiplex PCR, while the TCRdb copy is restricted to in-frame clones and leaves out a portion. This table holds 150,000 to 200,000 clones, around nine tenths found once. V lost 6 bases and J lost 5; bases outside the gene matches: 16. CDR1 is MNHEY and CDR2 is SMNVEV in the germline V gene (reference sequence). This CDR3 has 17 residues. The chain combines TRBV27 with TRBJ1-2; 9 nucleotides line up with TRBD1. The receptor comes from a man aged 18 to 30 in good health and CMV-seropositive. The sample consisted of PBMCs. The CDR3 nucleotides read TGTGCCAGCAGGCCTGCAGGGACAGGGTTGTTTTATTATGGCTACACCTTC. It is translated as CASRPAGTGLFYYGYTF.